Below are 19 T cell receptor beta chains sequenced from a single sample in a study of blood T cell repertoires in COVID-19. The data were produced by immunoSEQ multiplex PCR, yet TCRdb's version contains in-frame clones alone and is incomplete. In the table there are hundreds of thousands of clones, roughly 90% of which are singletons. What was sequenced was peripheral blood. The source is a woman in her twenties or thirties with COVID-19, enrolled during active disease.

The chain carries TRBV10-2 and TRBJ2-7; 10 bases are a match to TRBD1. The CDR3 loop spans 13 amino acids. Germline CDR1 and CDR2: WSHSY and SAAADI. The ends lost 8 bases at V and 7 bases at J; junction bases unmatched: 8. The DNA for the CDR3 is TGCGCCAGCCACCGACAGGGGGCAGGGGAGCAGTACTTC. This gives the protein CASHRQGAGEQYF.

The gene calls are TRBV5-1 and TRBJ2-2; 7 bases map to TRBD2. Germline loops: CDR1 SGHRS, CDR2 YFSETQ. The CDR3 consists of 16 residues. The V and J ends lost 0 bases and 3 bases, in that order; junction bases with no gene match: 5. CDR3 protein: CASSLEAGWHTGELFF. CDR3 bases: TGCGCCAGCAGCTTGGAAGCGGGGTGGCACACCGGGGAGCTGTTTTTT.

The rearrangement joins TRBV7-9 to TRBJ2-7; 9 bases line up with TRBD1. Germline CDR1 reads SEHNR; CDR2 reads FQNEAQ (reference sequence). This CDR3 has 15 amino acids. V lost 5 bases and J lost 4; bases outside the gene matches: 9. Here the CDR3 reads CASSHTGTGWYEQYF. The CDR3 DNA is TGTGCCAGCAGCCACACCGGGACAGGGTGGTACGAGCAGTACTTC.

This clone appeared a few times. The chain recombines TRBV6-6 with TRBJ1-6; 7 bases are shared with TRBD1. Germline-derived CDR1 and CDR2 are MNHNY and SVGAGI (reference sequence). Losses at the gene ends were 4 bases for V and 5 bases for J; bases not matched to a gene: 8. CDR3 size: 16 residues. CDR3 DNA: TGTGCCAGCAGTTCGACAGGGTGGAACGATAATTCACCCCTCCACTTT. Translating gives CASSSTGWNDNSPLHF.

The J gene is TRBJ2-7, the V gene TRBV2; D perhaps matches TRBD1 (5 bases). Germline lookup yields CDR1 SNHLY and CDR2 FYNNEI. CDR3 length: 14 amino acids. V lost 3 bases and J 0 bases, leaving 9 bases between the germline ends. CDR3 protein: CASSELTASYEQYF. CDR3 in DNA: TGTGCCAGCAGTGAGTTGACAGCCTCCTACGAGCAGTACTTC.

This clone came up a few times. The rearrangement links TRBV27 to TRBJ2-5; the D gene is possibly TRBD1 (6 bases). V dropped 4 bases and J dropped 5 bases, with 29 bases sitting between them. The CDR3 is made up of 19 amino acids. The V gene's germline CDR1 is MNHEY and CDR2 SMNVEV (reference sequence). The CDR3 nucleotides are TGTGCCAGCAGTTCCGCACTCTCCGGCACAGGGAGTAATACGGAGACCCAGTACTTC. As protein: CASSSALSGTGSNTETQYF.

The V gene is TRBV3-1 (or the pseudogene TRBV3-2), the J gene TRBJ2-2; TRBD2 matches at 16 bases. V lost 4 bases, J lost 7 bases, and 6 bases stayed unmatched. This CDR3 spans 17 amino acids. Germline assignment: CDR1 LGHDT and CDR2 YNNKEL (reference sequence). The CDR3 loop reads CASSPGLAGGPGGELFF. The DNA of the CDR3 is TGTGCCAGCAGCCCGGGACTAGCGGGAGGGCCGGGCGGGGAGCTGTTTTTT.

CDR3 sequence (DNA): TGTGCCAGCAGCCGACTAACCGCGGCGGTCACAGATACGCAGTATTTT. Translated, it gives CASSRLTAAVTDTQYF. J is TRBJ2-3 and V is TRBV5-6; possible D gene TRBD2, 5 bases. Germline CDR1 and CDR2: SGHDT and YYEEEE. V lost 4 bases to trimming and J lost 2 bases, with 17 bases between them. CDR3 size: 16 residues. Full variable domain (outside the CDR3, taken from reference TRBV5-6 and TRBJ2-3): DAGVTQSPTHLIKTRGQQVTLRCSPKSGHDTVSWYQQALGQGPQFIFQYYEEEERQRGNFPDRFSGHQFPNYSSELNVNALLLGDSALYLCASSRLTAAVTDTQYFGPGTRLTVL.

J is TRBJ2-7 and V is TRBV7-9; the match to TRBD2 covers 12 bases. The CDR3 runs 17 residues. Germline V gene lookup returns CDR1 SEHNR and CDR2 FQNEAQ (reference sequence). J was trimmed by 1 base and V by 1 base; bases with no gene match: 5. The CDR3 DNA sequence: TGTGCCAGCAGCTTAGACCTCGGACTAGCGGGATCCTACGAGCAGTACGTC. Its protein is CASSLDLGLAGSYEQYV.

The rearrangement uses TRBV7-2 and TRBJ1-2; possibly TRBD1 for D (5 bases). Trimming pared 4 bases from V and 8 bases from J, leaving 14 bases between. Germline assignment: CDR1 SGHTA and CDR2 FQGNSA. The CDR3 runs to 13 residues. The CDR3 region is CASSSSGALGYTF. In nucleotides, the CDR3 is TGTGCCAGCAGCTCTAGCGGGGCCCTCGGCTACACCTTC.

V is TRBV10-3 and J is TRBJ2-2; TRBD2 aligns across 8 bases. There are 16 residues in the CDR3. Germline CDR1 and CDR2: ENHRY and SYGVKD. The ends lost 4 bases at V and 3 bases at J; junction bases unmatched: 7. CDR3 sequence reads: CAISAGTSVDTGELFF. The CDR3 nucleotides read TGTGCCATCAGTGCCGGGACTAGTGTAGACACCGGGGAGCTGTTTTTT.

The gene calls are TRBV7-2 and TRBJ1-2, with D maybe TRBD1 (5 bases). CDR3 length: 17 amino acids. V was trimmed by 1 base and J by 8 bases, leaving 23 bases between them. Germline V gene sequence: CDR1 SGHTA, CDR2 FQGNSA. DNA for the CDR3: TGTGCCAGCAGCTTAGGGGGCCAGGGATCGGGCCTAGGGGGCTACACCTTC. Translated: CASSLGGQGSGLGGYTF.

The rearrangement links TRBV25-1 to TRBJ1-1, with a tentative D call TRBD1 (6 bases). Germline CDR1 and CDR2: MGHDK and SYGVNS. V was trimmed by 1 base and J by 10 bases, leaving 16 bases between them. The CDR3 is 14 residues long. As DNA, the CDR3 is TGTGCCAGCAGTGAATTGGTGGGGGCGAGTACAGCTTTCTTT. Its protein product is CASSELVGASTAFF.

The J gene is TRBJ2-2, the V gene TRBV21-1; the table assigns TRBD2, which was not confirmed against the DNA. TRBV21-1 is termed a pseudogene. There are 20 residues in the CDR3. CDR3 sequence (DNA): TGTGCCAGCAGCAAATCCGAGCAGTGGGGGGGAATCCTTTCGTCCGGGGAGCTGTTTTTT. This gives the protein CASSKSEQWGGILSSGELFF.

The chain links TRBV15 to TRBJ2-2; TRBD1 is a possible D gene (5 bases). Per germline, CDR1 LNHNV and CDR2 YYDKDF (reference sequence). CDR3 length: 16 residues. Trimming removed 0 bases from V and 1 base from J, with 9 bases in between. The CDR3 nucleotides read TGTGCCACCAGCAGAGATTGGGGCCAGAACACCGGGGAGCTGTTTTTT. It codes for CATSRDWGQNTGELFF.

The V call is TRBV7-5, the J call TRBJ2-7; TRBD2, the table's D call, was not compared with the DNA. TRBV7-5 is a listed pseudogene. The CDR3 contains 16 residues. CDR3 residues: CARSLVQYDYSYEQYV. CDR3 nucleotide sequence: TGTGCCAGAAGCTTAGTTCAGTATGACTATTCCTACGAGCAGTACGTC.

The V and J genes are TRBV6-2 or TRBV6-3 and TRBJ2-2, with unresolved D. The V and J ends lost 0 bases and 4 bases respectively, with 12 bases between them. Germline V CDR1 and CDR2: MNHEY, SVGEGT. The CDR3 is 16 residues long. CDR3: CASSYSPQPTTGELFF. CDR3 in DNA: TGTGCCAGCAGTTACTCGCCACAGCCTACCACCGGGGAGCTGTTTTTT.

The chain uses TRBV12-3 or TRBV12-4 and TRBJ1-1; the D is unclear. Deletions cut 3 bases from V and 12 bases from J, with 11 bases between. The CDR3 extends over 11 amino acids. This CDR3 is CASSLMGVSFF. DNA for the CDR3: TGTGCCAGCAGTTTGATGGGAGTATCTTTCTTT.

The chain uses TRBV19 and TRBJ1-6; no firm D call. CDR1 and CDR2 from the germline V gene are LNHDA and SQIVND (reference sequence). With 3 bases removed from V and 9 bases from J, the gap between germline ends came to 24 bases. This CDR3 contains 18 residues. DNA for the CDR3: TGTGCCAGTAGTATGAAGTTGCGGTGGGATCCGGAGGGTTCACCCCTCCACTTT. Translating it yields CASSMKLRWDPEGSPLHF.